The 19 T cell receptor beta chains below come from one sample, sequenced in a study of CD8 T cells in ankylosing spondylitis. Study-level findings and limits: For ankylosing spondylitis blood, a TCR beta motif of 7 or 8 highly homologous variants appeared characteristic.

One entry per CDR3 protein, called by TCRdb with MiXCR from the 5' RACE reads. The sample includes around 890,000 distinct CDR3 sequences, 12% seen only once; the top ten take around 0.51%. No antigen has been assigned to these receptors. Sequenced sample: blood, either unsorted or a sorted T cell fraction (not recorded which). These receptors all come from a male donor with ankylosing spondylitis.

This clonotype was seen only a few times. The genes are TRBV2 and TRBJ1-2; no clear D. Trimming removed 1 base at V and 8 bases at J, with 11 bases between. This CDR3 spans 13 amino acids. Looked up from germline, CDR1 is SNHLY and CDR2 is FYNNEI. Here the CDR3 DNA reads TGTGCCAGCAGTGAAGGGGAAGGGTTCGGCTACACCTTC. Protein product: CASSEGEGFGYTF.

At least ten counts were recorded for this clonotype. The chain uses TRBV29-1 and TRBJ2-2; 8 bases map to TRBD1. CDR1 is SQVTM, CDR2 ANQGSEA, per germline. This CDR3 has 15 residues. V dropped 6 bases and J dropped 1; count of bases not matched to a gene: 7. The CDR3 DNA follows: TGCAGCGTCTCCGGACAGGGAAGGAACACCGGGGAGCTGTTTTTT. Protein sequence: CSVSGQGRNTGELFF.

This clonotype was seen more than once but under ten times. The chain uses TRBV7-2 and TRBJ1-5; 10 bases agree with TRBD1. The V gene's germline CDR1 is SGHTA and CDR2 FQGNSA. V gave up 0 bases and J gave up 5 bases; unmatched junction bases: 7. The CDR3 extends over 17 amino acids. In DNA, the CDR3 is TGTGCCAGCAGCTTAGCCCGGGACAGGGGTTTTCATCAGCCCCAGCATTTT. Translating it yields CASSLARDRGFHQPQHF.

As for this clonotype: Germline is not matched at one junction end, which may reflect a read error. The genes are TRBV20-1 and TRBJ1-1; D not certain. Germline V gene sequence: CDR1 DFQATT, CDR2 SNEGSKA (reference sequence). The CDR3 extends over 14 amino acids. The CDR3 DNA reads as TGCTGTGCTAGATGGTCTCAGTTGAACACTGAAGCTTTCTTT. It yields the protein CCARWSQLNTEAFF.

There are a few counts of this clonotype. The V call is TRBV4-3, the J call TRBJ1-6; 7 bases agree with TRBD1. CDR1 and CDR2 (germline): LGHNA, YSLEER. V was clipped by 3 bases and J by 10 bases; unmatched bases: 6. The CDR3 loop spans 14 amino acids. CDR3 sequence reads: CASSQDRRNSPLHF. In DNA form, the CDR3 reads TGCGCCAGCAGCCAGGACAGGCGGAACTCACCCCTCCACTTT.

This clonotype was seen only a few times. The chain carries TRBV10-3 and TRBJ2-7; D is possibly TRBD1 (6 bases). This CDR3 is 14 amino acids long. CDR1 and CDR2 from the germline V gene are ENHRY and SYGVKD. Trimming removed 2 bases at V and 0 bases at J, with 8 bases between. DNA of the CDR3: TGTGCCATCAGTGAGCAGGGGACCTCCTACGAGCAGTACTTC. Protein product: CAISEQGTSYEQYF.

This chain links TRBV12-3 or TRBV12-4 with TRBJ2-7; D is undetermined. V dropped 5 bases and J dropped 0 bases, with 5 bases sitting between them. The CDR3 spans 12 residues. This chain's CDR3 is CASSGHSYEQYF. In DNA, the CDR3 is TGTGCCAGCAGTGGTCACTCCTACGAGCAGTACTTC.

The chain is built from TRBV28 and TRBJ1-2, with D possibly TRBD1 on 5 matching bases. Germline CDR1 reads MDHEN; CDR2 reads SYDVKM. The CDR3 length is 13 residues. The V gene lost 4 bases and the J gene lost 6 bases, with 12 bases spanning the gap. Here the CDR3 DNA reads TGTGCCAGCAGTTGGGGCCTAATTGATGGCTACACCTTC. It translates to CASSWGLIDGYTF.

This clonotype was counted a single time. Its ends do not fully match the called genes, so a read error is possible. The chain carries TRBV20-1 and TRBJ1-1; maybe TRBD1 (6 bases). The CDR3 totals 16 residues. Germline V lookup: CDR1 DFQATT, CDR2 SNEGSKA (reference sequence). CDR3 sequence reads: CCAREGVKSGGTEAFF. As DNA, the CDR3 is TGCTGTGCTAGAGAGGGGGTGAAGTCGGGAGGCACTGAAGCTTTCTTT.

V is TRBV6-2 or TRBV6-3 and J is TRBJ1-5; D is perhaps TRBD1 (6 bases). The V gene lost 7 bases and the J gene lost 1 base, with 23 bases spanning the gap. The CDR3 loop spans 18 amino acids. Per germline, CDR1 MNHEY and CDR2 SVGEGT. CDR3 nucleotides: TGTGCCAGCAACCAATGGGGAGGAGGGGGGATCAGCAATCAGCCCCAGCATTTT. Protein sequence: CASNQWGGGGISNQPQHF.

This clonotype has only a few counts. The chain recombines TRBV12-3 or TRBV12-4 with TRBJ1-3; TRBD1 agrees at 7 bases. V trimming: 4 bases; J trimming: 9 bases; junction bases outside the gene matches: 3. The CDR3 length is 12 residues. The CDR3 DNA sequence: TGTGCCAGCAGTTCAACAGGGGTCACCATATATTTT. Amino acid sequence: CASSSTGVTIYF.

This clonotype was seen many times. In DNA, the CDR3 is TGTGCCAGCAGCCGGGATCAAGCCTACAATGAGCAGTTCTTC. Its translation is CASSRDQAYNEQFF. V is TRBV12-3 or TRBV12-4 and J is TRBJ2-1; weak D call: TRBD2 (5 bases). The germline V and J ends were trimmed by 6 bases and 2 bases, with 11 bases remaining between them. The CDR3 extends over 14 amino acids.

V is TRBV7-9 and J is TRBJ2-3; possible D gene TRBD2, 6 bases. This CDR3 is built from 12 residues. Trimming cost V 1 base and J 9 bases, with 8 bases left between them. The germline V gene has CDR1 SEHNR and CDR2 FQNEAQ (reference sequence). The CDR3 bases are TGTGCCAGCAGCTTAGAGGCGGGAACGCAGTATTTT. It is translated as CASSLEAGTQYF.

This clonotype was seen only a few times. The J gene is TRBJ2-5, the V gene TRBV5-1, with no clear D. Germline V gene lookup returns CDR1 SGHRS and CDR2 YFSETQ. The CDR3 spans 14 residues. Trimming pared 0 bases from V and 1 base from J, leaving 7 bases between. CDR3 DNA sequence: TGCGCCAGCAGCTTGGGCCCCAGCCAAGAGACCCAGTACTTC. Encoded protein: CASSLGPSQETQYF.

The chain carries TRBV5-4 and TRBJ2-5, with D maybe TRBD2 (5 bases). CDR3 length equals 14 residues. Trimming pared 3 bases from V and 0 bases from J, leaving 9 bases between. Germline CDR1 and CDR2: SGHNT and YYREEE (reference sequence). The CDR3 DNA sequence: TGTGCCAGCAGCTCGACTAACTACCAAGAGACCCAGTACTTC. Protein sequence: CASSSTNYQETQYF.

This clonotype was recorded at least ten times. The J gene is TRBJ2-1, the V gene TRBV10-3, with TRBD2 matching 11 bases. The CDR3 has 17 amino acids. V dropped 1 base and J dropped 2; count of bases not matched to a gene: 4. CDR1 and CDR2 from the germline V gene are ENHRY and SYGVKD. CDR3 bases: TGTGCCATCAGTGAGTTTAGCGGGAGGGCAGCCTACAATGAGCAGTTCTTC. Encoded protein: CAISEFSGRAAYNEQFF.

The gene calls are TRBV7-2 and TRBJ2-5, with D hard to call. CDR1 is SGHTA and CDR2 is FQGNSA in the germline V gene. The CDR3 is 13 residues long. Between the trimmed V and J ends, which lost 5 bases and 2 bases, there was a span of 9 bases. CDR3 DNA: TGTGCCAGCAGCCACCCACTACAAGAGACCCAGTACTTC. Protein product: CASSHPLQETQYF.

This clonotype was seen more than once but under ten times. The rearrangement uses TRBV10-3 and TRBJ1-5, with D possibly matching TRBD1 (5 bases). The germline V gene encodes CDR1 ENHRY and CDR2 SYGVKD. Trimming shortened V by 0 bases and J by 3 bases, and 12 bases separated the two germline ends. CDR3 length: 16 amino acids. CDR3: CAISESGGVINQPQHF. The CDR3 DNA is TGTGCCATCAGTGAGTCCGGAGGGGTAATCAATCAGCCCCAGCATTTT.

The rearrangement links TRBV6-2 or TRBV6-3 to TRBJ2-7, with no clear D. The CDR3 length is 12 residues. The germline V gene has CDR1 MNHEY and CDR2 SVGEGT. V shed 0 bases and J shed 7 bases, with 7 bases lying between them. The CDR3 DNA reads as TGTGCCAGCAGTTACTCATCGCTGGAGCAGTACTTC. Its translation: CASSYSSLEQYF.